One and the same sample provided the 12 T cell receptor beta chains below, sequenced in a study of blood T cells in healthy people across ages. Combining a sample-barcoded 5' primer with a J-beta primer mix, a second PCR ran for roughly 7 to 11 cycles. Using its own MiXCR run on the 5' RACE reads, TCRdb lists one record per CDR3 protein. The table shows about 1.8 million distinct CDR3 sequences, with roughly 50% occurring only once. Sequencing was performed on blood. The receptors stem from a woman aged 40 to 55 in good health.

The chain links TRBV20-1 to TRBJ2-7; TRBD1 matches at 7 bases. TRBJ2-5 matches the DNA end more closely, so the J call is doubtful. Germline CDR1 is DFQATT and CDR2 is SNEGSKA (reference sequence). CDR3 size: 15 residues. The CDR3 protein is CSARDQQGRGETQYF. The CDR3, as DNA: TGCAGTGCTAGAGATCAACAGGGGAGAGGAGAGACCCAGTACTTC.

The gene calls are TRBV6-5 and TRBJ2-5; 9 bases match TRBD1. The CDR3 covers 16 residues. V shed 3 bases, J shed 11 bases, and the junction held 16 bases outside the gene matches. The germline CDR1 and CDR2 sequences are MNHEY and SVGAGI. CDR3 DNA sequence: TGTGCCAGCAGTTATTCACCGGGACAGGGTTTGGGCAAGCAGTACTTC. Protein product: CASSYSPGQGLGKQYF.

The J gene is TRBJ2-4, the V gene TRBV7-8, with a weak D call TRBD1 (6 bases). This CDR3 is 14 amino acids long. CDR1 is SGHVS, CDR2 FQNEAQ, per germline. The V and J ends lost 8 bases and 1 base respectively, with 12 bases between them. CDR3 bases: TGTGCCAGCGGACATGACAGGGCCAAAAACATTCAGTACTTC. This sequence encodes CASGHDRAKNIQYF.

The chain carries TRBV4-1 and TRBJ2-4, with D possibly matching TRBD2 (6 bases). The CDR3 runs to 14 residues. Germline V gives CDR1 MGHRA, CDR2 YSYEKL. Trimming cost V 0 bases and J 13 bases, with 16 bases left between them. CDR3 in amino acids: CASSQEGTGGQQYF. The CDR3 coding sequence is TGCGCCAGCAGCCAAGAGGGAACCGGGGGTCAGCAGTACTTC.

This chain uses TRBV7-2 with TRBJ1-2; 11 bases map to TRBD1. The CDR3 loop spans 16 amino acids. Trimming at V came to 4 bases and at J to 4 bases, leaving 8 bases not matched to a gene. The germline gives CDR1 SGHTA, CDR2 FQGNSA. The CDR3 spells CASSSQGQGAAYGYTF. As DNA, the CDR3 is TGTGCCAGCAGCTCACAAGGACAGGGGGCCGCCTATGGCTACACCTTC.

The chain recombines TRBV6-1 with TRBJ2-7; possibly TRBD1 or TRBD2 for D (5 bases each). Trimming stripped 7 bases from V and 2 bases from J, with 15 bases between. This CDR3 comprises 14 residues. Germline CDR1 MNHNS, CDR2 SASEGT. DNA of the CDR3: TGTGCCAGCACACCGTACGAGGGGACCTACGAGCAGTACTTC. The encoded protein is CASTPYEGTYEQYF.

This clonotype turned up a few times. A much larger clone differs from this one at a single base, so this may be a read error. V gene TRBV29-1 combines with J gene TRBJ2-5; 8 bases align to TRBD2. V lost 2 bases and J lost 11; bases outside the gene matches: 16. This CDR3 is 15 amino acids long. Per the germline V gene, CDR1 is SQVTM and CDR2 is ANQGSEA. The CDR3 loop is CSVEPERGKLNEQYF. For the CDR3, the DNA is TGCAGCGTTGAACCGGAGCGGGGGAAACTCAATGAGCAGTACTTC.

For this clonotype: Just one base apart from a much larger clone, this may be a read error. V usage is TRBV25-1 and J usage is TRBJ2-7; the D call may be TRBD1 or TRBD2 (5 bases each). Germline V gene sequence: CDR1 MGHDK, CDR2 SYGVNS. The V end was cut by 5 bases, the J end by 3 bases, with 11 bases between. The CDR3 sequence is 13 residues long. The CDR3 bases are TGTGCCAGCAGTCGGGTGGGGGTCTACGAGCAGTACTTC. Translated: CASSRVGVYEQYF.

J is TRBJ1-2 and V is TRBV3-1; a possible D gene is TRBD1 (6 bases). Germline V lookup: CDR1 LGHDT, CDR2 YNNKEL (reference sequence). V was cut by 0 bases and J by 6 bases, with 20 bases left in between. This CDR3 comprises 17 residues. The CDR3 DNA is TGTGCCAGCAGCCAAGATCAGGACAGAGCTCTCCTGGATGGCTACACCTTC. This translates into CASSQDQDRALLDGYTF.

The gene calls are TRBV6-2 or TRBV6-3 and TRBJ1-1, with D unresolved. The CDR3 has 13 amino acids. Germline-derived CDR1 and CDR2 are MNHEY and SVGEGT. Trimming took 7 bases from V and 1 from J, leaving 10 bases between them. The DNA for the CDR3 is TGTGCCAGCACCCCTCAGGAGAACACTGAAGCTTTCTTT. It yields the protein CASTPQENTEAFF.

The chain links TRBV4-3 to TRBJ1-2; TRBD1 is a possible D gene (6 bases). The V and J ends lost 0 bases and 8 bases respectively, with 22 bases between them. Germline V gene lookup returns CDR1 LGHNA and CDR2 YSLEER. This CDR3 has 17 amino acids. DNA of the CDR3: TGCGCCAGCAGCCAAGATCTTGTTCAGCACAGGGAATGGGGCTACACCTTC. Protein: CASSQDLVQHREWGYTF.

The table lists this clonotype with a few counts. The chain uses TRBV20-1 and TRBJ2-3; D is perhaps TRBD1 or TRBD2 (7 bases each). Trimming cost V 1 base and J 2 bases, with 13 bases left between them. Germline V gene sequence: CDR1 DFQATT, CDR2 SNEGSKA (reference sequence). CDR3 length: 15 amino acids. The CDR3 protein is CSARAGGDFTDTQYF. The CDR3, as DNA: TGCAGTGCTAGAGCAGGGGGGGATTTCACAGATACGCAGTATTTT.